This is a list of T cell receptor beta chains from one sample in a study of T-cell memory formation after mild COVID-19. Each CDR3 protein gets one entry after TCRdb re-called the 5' RACE reads with MiXCR. This sample has about 400,000 distinct CDR3 sequences, with approximately 24% found just once. The sample comprised PBMCs or a T cell subset sorted from them (not recorded which). Receptors originate from an adult woman who had mild COVID-19 (a few samples of this study predate the infection). Cell type and time point are not known. Each CDR3 is given with its conserved first and last residue. Fields, in order: CDR3 length, clone size, J gene, V gene, D gene, CDR3 DNA, CDR3 protein. The D gene is left open where the match is weak. Clone size is shown for a subset of rows, as once, few, many or a class of expanded clone.

len: 13
abundance: NA
j_gene: TRBJ2-5
v_gene: TRBV6-1
d_gene: NA
CDR3nt: TGTGCCAGCAGACGTGAAACCCAAGAGACCCAGTACTTC
CDR3aa: CASRRETQETQYF

len: 17
abundance: NA
j_gene: TRBJ1-2
v_gene: TRBV4-3
d_gene: TRBD1
CDR3nt: TGCGCCAGCAGCCAAGGATGGGGACAGGGGGCTTACTATGGCTACACCTTC
CDR3aa: CASSQGWGQGAYYGYTF

len: 15
abundance: few
j_gene: TRBJ2-1
v_gene: TRBV5-1
d_gene: TRBD2
CDR3nt: TGCGCCAGCAGCTTGGCCGGCGGGGGGCGGAATGAGCAGTTCTTC
CDR3aa: CASSLAGGGRNEQFF

len: 16
abundance: NA
j_gene: TRBJ2-7
v_gene: TRBV5-5
d_gene: NA
CDR3nt: TGTGCCAGCAGCTTGGTGGAACAGACTCTCTCCTACGAGCAGTACTTC
CDR3aa: CASSLVEQTLSYEQYF

len: 14
abundance: few
j_gene: TRBJ1-4
v_gene: TRBV7-8
d_gene: NA
CDR3nt: TGTGCCAGCAGCTTAACCCGTCCTAATGAAAAACTGTTTTTT
CDR3aa: CASSLTRPNEKLFF

len: 13
abundance: NA
j_gene: TRBJ2-3
v_gene: TRBV10-3
d_gene: NA
CDR3nt: TGTGCCATAAAGGGGGACAACACAGATACGCAGTATTTT
CDR3aa: CAIKGDNTDTQYF

len: 16
abundance: NA
j_gene: TRBJ2-5
v_gene: TRBV9
d_gene: TRBD2
CDR3nt: TGTGCCAGCAGCGTAGACGATAGCGGGAGTAAGGAGACCCAGTACTTC
CDR3aa: CASSVDDSGSKETQYF

len: 13
abundance: NA
j_gene: TRBJ1-2
v_gene: TRBV5-5
d_gene: NA
CDR3nt: TGTGCCAGCAGACCTCAGGGGTCCAATGGCTACACCTTC
CDR3aa: CASRPQGSNGYTF

len: 15
abundance: many
j_gene: TRBJ2-7
v_gene: TRBV5-1
d_gene: TRBD1
CDR3nt: TGCGCCAGCAGCTTGGCCGGGACAGGGGTCTACGAGCAGTACTTC
CDR3aa: CASSLAGTGVYEQYF

len: 11
abundance: many
j_gene: TRBJ2-7
v_gene: TRBV30
d_gene: NA
CDR3nt: TGTGCCTGGAGTGTTTCCTACGAGCAGTACTTC
CDR3aa: CAWSVSYEQYF

len: 13
abundance: NA
j_gene: TRBJ2-3
v_gene: TRBV4-3
d_gene: NA
CDR3nt: TGCGCCAGCAGCCATAAGAGGGGAGATACGCAGTATTTT
CDR3aa: CASSHKRGDTQYF

len: 12
abundance: few
j_gene: TRBJ1-3
v_gene: TRBV12-3/TRBV12-4
d_gene: NA
CDR3nt: TGTGCCAGCAGTTTGACCCGTGGCGCCATATATTTT
CDR3aa: CASSLTRGAIYF

len: 15
abundance: NA
j_gene: TRBJ1-1
v_gene: TRBV5-1
d_gene: NA
CDR3nt: TGCGCCAGCAGCGCTTCGGGACTCCCGAACACTGAAGCTTTCTTT
CDR3aa: CASSASGLPNTEAFF

len: 11
abundance: few
j_gene: TRBJ2-5
v_gene: TRBV29-1
d_gene: NA
CDR3nt: TGCAGCATAGGGGTCCAAGAGACCCAGTACTTC
CDR3aa: CSIGVQETQYF

len: 18
abundance: NA
j_gene: TRBJ2-3
v_gene: TRBV4-1
d_gene: NA
CDR3nt: TGCGCCAGCAGCCAGTTCGATTACGGCGGGCCCGACACAGATACGCAGTATTTT
CDR3aa: CASSQFDYGGPDTDTQYF

len: 15
abundance: NA
j_gene: TRBJ1-1
v_gene: TRBV4-3
d_gene: NA
CDR3nt: TGCGCCAGCAGCCGGACCCGGGACGGGGTTACTGAAGCTTTCTTT
CDR3aa: CASSRTRDGVTEAFF

len: 13
abundance: once
j_gene: TRBJ1-1
v_gene: TRBV12-5
d_gene: NA
CDR3nt: TGTGCTAGTGGTTTGGGTTTCAGCACTGAAGCTTTCTTT
CDR3aa: CASGLGFSTEAFF

len: 16
abundance: NA
j_gene: TRBJ2-3
v_gene: TRBV30
d_gene: NA
CDR3nt: TGTGCCTGGAGTCCCGGGATTTTTAGCAGGGTTGATACGCAGTATTTT
CDR3aa: CAWSPGIFSRVDTQYF

len: 14
abundance: NA
j_gene: TRBJ1-2
v_gene: TRBV7-9
d_gene: TRBD1
CDR3nt: TGTGCCAGCAGCTTAACCGACAGGGATAGCGGCTACACCTTC
CDR3aa: CASSLTDRDSGYTF

len: 14
abundance: NA
j_gene: TRBJ2-1
v_gene: TRBV12-3/TRBV12-4
d_gene: NA
CDR3nt: TGTGCCAGCAGTTTAGATCGTCGGGGTTTTGGGCAGTTCTTC
CDR3aa: CASSLDRRGFGQFF

len: 18
abundance: NA
j_gene: TRBJ2-4
v_gene: TRBV5-6
d_gene: TRBD1
CDR3nt: TGTGCCAGCAGCCCCGGGACAGGGTATGAGGCGGTCAAAAACATTCAGTACTTC
CDR3aa: CASSPGTGYEAVKNIQYF

len: 15
abundance: NA
j_gene: TRBJ1-1
v_gene: TRBV6-1
d_gene: TRBD1
CDR3nt: TGTGCCAGCAGTGAAAAGGGGGACAGGAACACTGAAGCTTTCTTT
CDR3aa: CASSEKGDRNTEAFF

len: 10
abundance: NA
j_gene: TRBJ1-2
v_gene: TRBV29-1
d_gene: NA
CDR3nt: TGCAGCGTTCACAGCTATGGCTACACCTTC
CDR3aa: CSVHSYGYTF

len: 16
abundance: many
j_gene: TRBJ2-4
v_gene: TRBV12-3/TRBV12-4
d_gene: TRBD2
CDR3nt: TGTGCCAGCAGAGCGACTAGCGGGATAGCCAAAAACATTCAGTACTTC
CDR3aa: CASRATSGIAKNIQYF

len: 17
abundance: few
j_gene: TRBJ2-7
v_gene: TRBV12-3/TRBV12-4
d_gene: TRBD1
CDR3nt: TGTGCCAGCAGTTTAAGGACAGGCAGAAACGGATCTTACGAGCAGTACTTC
CDR3aa: CASSLRTGRNGSYEQYF

len: 15
abundance: NA
j_gene: TRBJ2-7
v_gene: TRBV2
d_gene: TRBD2
CDR3nt: TGTGCCAGCAGGAGGGGACTAGCGTCAACCTACGAGCAGTACTTC
CDR3aa: CASRRGLASTYEQYF

len: 16
abundance: few
j_gene: TRBJ2-7
v_gene: TRBV25-1
d_gene: TRBD2
CDR3nt: TGTGCCAGCAGTGAACTAAAAGCGGGAGTGGAAAACGAGCAGTACTTC
CDR3aa: CASSELKAGVENEQYF

len: 18
abundance: NA
j_gene: TRBJ2-1
v_gene: TRBV30
d_gene: NA
CDR3nt: TGTGCCTGGAGTGAGGTTGAAGGCAAAACCTCAACCTACAATGAGCAGTTCTTC
CDR3aa: CAWSEVEGKTSTYNEQFF

len: 13
abundance: few
j_gene: TRBJ1-2
v_gene: TRBV6-1
d_gene: NA
CDR3nt: TGTGCCAGCAGTGAAGCCACATCGGATGGCTACACCTTC
CDR3aa: CASSEATSDGYTF